One sample yielded the 28 T cell receptor beta chains listed below, sequenced in a study of beta chain features in type 1 diabetes (dated by TCRdb to the late 2010s). The library was prepared using the immunoSEQ multiplex PCR assay. The High Capacity cDNA Reverse Transcription Kit was used to reverse transcribe all of the isolated RNA, meaning that expressed TCRB transcripts were what got sequenced. The immuneACCESS repertoire file appears here via TCRdb, limited to in-frame rearrangements. These files lack a portion of the clones; in checked studies, under half of the deficit traces to unresolved V genes, and the cause of the others is not known. This sample is represented by some 250,000 clones; about 26% of them were singletons. Jointly, the top ten make up approximately 4% of the sample. The sample consisted of central memory CD4+ T cells from blood. The source is a man aged 30 to 39 in good health.

This clone was seen only a few times. Other DNA sequences from this sample encode an identical CDR3 as well. The chain couples TRBV30 to TRBJ2-3; D ambiguous. The CDR3 covers 11 residues. In germline, CDR1 is GTSNPN, CDR2 SVGIG (reference sequence). Trimming cost V 0 bases and J 6 bases, with 4 bases left between them. In DNA, the CDR3 is TGTGCCTGGAGTGTAAGTGATACGCAGTATTTT. Translation gives CAWSVSDTQYF. Supplemented by reference TRBV30 and TRBJ2-3, the full variable domain reads SQTIHQWPATLVQPVGSPLSLECTVEGTSNPNLYWYRQAAGRGLQLLFYSVGIGQISSEVPQNLSASRPQDRQFILSSKKLLLSDSGFYLCAWSVSDTQYFGPGTRLTVL.

This clone was picked up many times. The rearrangement uses TRBV7-4 and TRBJ2-7; possible D gene TRBD1, 5 bases. This CDR3 contains 14 residues. V lost 5 bases and J lost 1, with 12 bases in between. CDR1 and CDR2 from the germline V gene are SGHVT and SQSDAQ. The CDR3 sequence: CASSQGSESYEQYF. DNA for the CDR3: TGTGCCAGCAGCCAGGGATCAGAATCCTACGAGCAGTACTTC.

The chain joins TRBV15 to TRBJ2-1; perhaps TRBD1 as D (5 bases). CDR1 and CDR2 (germline): LNHNV, YYDKDF (reference sequence). The CDR3 covers 13 residues. V lost 0 bases, J lost 9 bases, and 9 bases lay in between. Written as DNA, the CDR3 is TGTGCCACCAGCAGAGATCAGGGTACTGAGCAGTTCTTC. Amino acid sequence: CATSRDQGTEQFF.

This clone was counted between two and nine times. The J gene is TRBJ2-1, the V gene TRBV9, with 8 bases matching TRBD2. The CDR3 contains 16 residues. Per the germline V gene, CDR1 is SGDLS and CDR2 is YYNGEE. The V and J ends lost 2 bases and 5 bases, in that order; junction bases with no gene match: 9. This CDR3 is CASSVLAGPTHNEQFF. The CDR3 DNA follows: TGTGCCAGCAGCGTTTTAGCGGGACCCACTCACAATGAGCAGTTCTTC.

This clone showed up just a few times. This chain joins TRBV2 and TRBJ2-2, with D possibly being TRBD2 (7 bases). V was cut by 10 bases and J by 2 bases, with 17 bases left in between. The germline V gene encodes CDR1 SNHLY and CDR2 FYNNEI. This CDR3 has 15 amino acids. This CDR3 is CATPPGGGNTGELFF. As DNA, the CDR3 is TGTGCCACCCCCCCAGGCGGGGGCAACACCGGGGAGCTGTTTTTT.

This clone was detected only once. This chain uses TRBV28 with TRBJ2-1; possible D gene TRBD2, 5 bases. The CDR3 runs to 13 residues. Germline-derived CDR1 and CDR2 are MDHEN and SYDVKM. Trimming removed 10 bases from V and 2 bases from J, with 12 bases in between. The CDR3 DNA reads TGTGCCACCAGGCCCGGGACCTACAATGAGCAGTTCTTC. Protein product: CATRPGTYNEQFF.

Worth noting for this clone: One end of the junction is discordant with germline, which a read error may explain. The V and J genes are TRBV10-3 and TRBJ2-1; 13 bases map to TRBD2. The CDR3 runs to 19 residues. Germline assignment: CDR1 ENHRY and CDR2 SYGVKD. The CDR3 protein is CAVSSTGTSGNEVYNEQFF. In DNA, the CDR3 is TGTGCCGTCAGCTCGACCGGGACTAGCGGGAATGAAGTCTACAATGAGCAGTTCTTC.

The CDR3 nucleotides read TGTGCCAGCCGGAGGGCGGGGAACACCGGGGAGCTGTTTTTT. This translates into CASRRAGNTGELFF. The chain links TRBV6-5 to TRBJ2-2; D perhaps matches TRBD2 (6 bases). The CDR3 is 14 amino acids. In germline, CDR1 is MNHEY, CDR2 SVGAGI. V shed 8 bases and J shed 1 base, with 11 bases lying between them.

The chain joins TRBV30 to TRBJ1-3; D may be TRBD1 (6 bases). Trimming took off 3 bases at V and 0 bases at J, with 12 bases between the two ends. Germline lookup yields CDR1 GTSNPN and CDR2 SVGIG (reference sequence). The CDR3 loop spans 15 amino acids. CDR3 nucleotides: TGTGCCTGGAGCGTGAGGGGGACCTCTGGAAACACCATATATTTT. This sequence encodes CAWSVRGTSGNTIYF. The full variable domain, rest sourced from reference TRBV30 and TRBJ1-3, is SQTIHQWPATLVQPVGSPLSLECTVEGTSNPNLYWYRQAAGRGLQLLFYSVGIGQISSEVPQNLSASRPQDRQFILSSKKLLLSDSGFYLCAWSVRGTSGNTIYFGEGSWLTVV.

This clone turned up a few times. This rearrangement joins TRBV19 to TRBJ2-3; 7 bases are a match to TRBD1. The CDR3 length is 16 residues. CDR1 and CDR2 (germline): LNHDA, SQIVND (reference sequence). V shed 4 bases, J shed 3 bases, and the junction held 10 bases outside the gene matches. CDR3: CASSKQGSAATDTQYF. In DNA, the CDR3 is TGTGCCAGTAGTAAACAGGGGAGTGCGGCAACAGATACGCAGTATTTT.

The V gene is TRBV9, the J gene TRBJ2-1; D possibly matches TRBD1 or TRBD2 (6 bases each). Looked up from germline, CDR1 is SGDLS and CDR2 is YYNGEE. Trimming shortened V by 8 bases and J by 2 bases, and 17 bases separated the two germline ends. The CDR3 totals 15 residues. CDR3 region: CASTPRGVAYNEQFF. The DNA for the CDR3 is TGTGCCAGTACCCCAAGGGGGGTCGCCTACAATGAGCAGTTCTTC.

This clone was counted only a few times. This chain connects TRBV30 to TRBJ2-1, with D perhaps TRBD2 (5 bases). V dropped 2 bases and J dropped 10 bases, with 12 bases sitting between them. Germline V gene sequence: CDR1 GTSNPN, CDR2 SVGIG (reference sequence). This CDR3 is 12 amino acids long. The chain's CDR3 is CAWSRERGEQFF. The CDR3 DNA reads as TGTGCCTGGAGTCGCGAGCGCGGGGAGCAGTTCTTC. Using reference TRBV30 and TRBJ2-1 for the parts outside the CDR3, the full variable domain is SQTIHQWPATLVQPVGSPLSLECTVEGTSNPNLYWYRQAAGRGLQLLFYSVGIGQISSEVPQNLSASRPQDRQFILSSKKLLLSDSGFYLCAWSRERGEQFFGPGTRLTVL.

This clone showed up just a few times. Different DNA sequences within this sample yield the same CDR3. V usage is TRBV29-1 and J usage is TRBJ2-5; D perhaps matches TRBD2 (5 bases). In germline, CDR1 is SQVTM, CDR2 ANQGSEA. This CDR3 has 12 amino acids. Trimming took 4 bases from V and 1 from J, leaving 7 bases between them. Here the CDR3 reads CSVVRGQETQYF. CDR3 DNA sequence: TGCAGCGTTGTTCGGGGCCAAGAGACCCAGTACTTC.

In its sample, this clone was seen a few times. The chain recombines TRBV5-6 with TRBJ2-5; D unresolved. Trimming shortened V by 0 bases and J by 5 bases, and 5 bases separated the two germline ends. The V gene's germline CDR1 is SGHDT and CDR2 YYEEEE. The CDR3 covers 12 residues. CDR3 nucleotides: TGTGCCAGCAGCTTGGGGCGGGAGACCCAGTACTTC. Encoded protein: CASSLGRETQYF.

This clone showed up many times. The chain uses TRBV30 and TRBJ2-6; D perhaps matches TRBD1 (6 bases). The V gene lost 3 bases and the J gene lost 4 bases, with 13 bases spanning the gap. In germline, CDR1 is GTSNPN, CDR2 SVGIG (reference sequence). This CDR3 has 15 residues. The CDR3 spells CAWRSLGQGANVLTF. In DNA, the CDR3 is TGTGCCTGGAGGAGCCTTGGACAGGGGGCCAACGTCCTGACTTTC.

The chain carries TRBV13 and TRBJ2-3, with D uncertain. The V end lost 5 bases, the J end lost 5 bases, and 11 bases lay between the germline ends. Germline-derived CDR1 and CDR2 are PRHDT and FYEKMQ (reference sequence). This CDR3 is 13 amino acids long. CDR3 coding DNA: TGTGCCAGCAGCCCTTTGGAGATAGATACGCAGTATTTT. It yields the protein CASSPLEIDTQYF.

The chain uses TRBV5-1 and TRBJ2-1; D is tentatively TRBD1 or TRBD2 (5 bases each). The CDR3 totals 15 residues. V dropped 4 bases and J dropped 0 bases, with 11 bases sitting between them. Per the germline V gene, CDR1 is SGHRS and CDR2 is YFSETQ. CDR3 in amino acids: CASSRDGNSYNEQFF. The CDR3 coding sequence is TGCGCCAGCAGCCGGGACGGAAACTCCTACAATGAGCAGTTCTTC.

This clone was recorded only once. The chain has TRBV30 and TRBJ2-3, with D possibly matching TRBD2 (5 bases). The CDR3 extends over 14 amino acids. The V end lost 0 bases, the J end lost 1 base, and 8 bases lay between the germline ends. CDR1 and CDR2 (germline): GTSNPN, SVGIG (reference sequence). The CDR3 region is CAWSVTGGTDTQYF. The DNA of the CDR3 is TGTGCCTGGAGTGTAACCGGGGGCACAGATACGCAGTATTTT.

The chain employs TRBV15 and TRBJ1-1; the D is unclear. Deletions cut 4 bases from V and 1 base from J, with 13 bases between. The CDR3 covers 15 residues. Germline CDR1 reads LNHNV; CDR2 reads YYDKDF (reference sequence). The CDR3: CATSTPERGNTEAFF. For the CDR3, the DNA is TGTGCCACCAGCACTCCGGAGCGCGGGAACACTGAAGCTTTCTTT.

This clone was observed a few times. The rearrangement links TRBV5-4 to TRBJ2-6, with TRBD1 matching 7 bases. Germline-derived CDR1 and CDR2 are SGHNT and YYREEE (reference sequence). The CDR3 consists of 17 residues. V lost 3 bases, J lost 0 bases, and 6 bases stayed unmatched. CDR3 amino acids: CASSSGTARSGANVLTF. As DNA, the CDR3 is TGTGCCAGCAGCTCCGGGACAGCCCGCTCTGGGGCCAACGTCCTGACTTTC.

The J gene is TRBJ2-7, the V gene TRBV4-3, with D perhaps assigned TRBD1 or TRBD2 (5 bases each). The length of the CDR3 is 15 residues. V lost 4 bases and J lost 3, with 16 bases in between. Germline CDR1 LGHNA, CDR2 YSLEER. Here the CDR3 DNA reads TGCGCCAGCAGCCGGTACCGGGACGAAAGCTACGAGCAGTACTTC. It encodes CASSRYRDESYEQYF.

This clone was found a few times. The J gene is TRBJ2-1, the V gene TRBV30; D unclear. Germline CDR1 and CDR2: GTSNPN and SVGIG (reference sequence). Trimming cost V 1 base and J 8 bases, with 9 bases left between them. The CDR3 is 12 amino acids. This CDR3 is CAWSASLHEQFF. For the CDR3, the DNA is TGTGCCTGGAGTGCTTCGCTCCATGAGCAGTTCTTC.

The V and J genes are TRBV29-1 and TRBJ2-2; 10 bases are a match to TRBD1. Germline trimming cut 4 bases from V and 6 bases from J; bases unmatched to any gene: 2. Germline-derived CDR1 and CDR2 are SQVTM and ANQGSEA. This CDR3 contains 13 residues. CDR3 DNA: TGCAGCGTTGTAGGACAGGGGGCCGGGGAGCTGTTTTTT. This sequence encodes CSVVGQGAGELFF.

The J gene is TRBJ2-5, the V gene TRBV6-1, with D maybe TRBD2 (5 bases). Germline lookup yields CDR1 MNHNS and CDR2 SASEGT. CDR3 length: 13 amino acids. The V end lost 6 bases, the J end lost 7 bases, and 15 bases lay between the germline ends. The CDR3 DNA is TGTGCCAGCAGATCAAGCGGTCCTGGGACCCAGTACTTC. Translation gives CASRSSGPGTQYF.

Concerning this clone: The identical CDR3 is also encoded by other nucleotide sequences in the sample. V usage is TRBV28 and J usage is TRBJ2-1; TRBD2 agrees at 10 bases. Losses at the gene ends were 5 bases for V and 0 bases for J; bases not matched to a gene: 10. Germline-derived CDR1 and CDR2 are MDHEN and SYDVKM. The CDR3 is made up of 18 amino acids. This chain's CDR3 is CASSPRLAGVGSYNEQFF. For the CDR3, the DNA is TGTGCCAGCAGTCCCCGGCTAGCGGGAGTGGGCTCCTACAATGAGCAGTTCTTC. Combining the CDR3 with reference TRBV28 and TRBJ2-1 gives the whole variable domain DVKVTQSSRYLVKRTGEKVFLECVQDMDHENMFWYRQDPGLGLRLIYFSYDVKMKEKGDIPEGYSVSREKKERFSLILESASTNQTSMYLCASSPRLAGVGSYNEQFFGPGTRLTVL.

The chain couples TRBV6-1 to TRBJ1-2, with 7 bases lining up with TRBD1. There are 12 residues in the CDR3. From germline, CDR1 is MNHNS and CDR2 SASEGT. V lost 3 bases and J lost 6; bases outside the gene matches: 1. The CDR3 DNA follows: TGTGCCAGCAGTGAGCAGGGGGATGGCTACACCTTC. Its translation: CASSEQGDGYTF.

At least ten counts were recorded for this clone. J is TRBJ2-1 and V is TRBV5-4; 7 bases line up with TRBD2. Germline V gene lookup returns CDR1 SGHNT and CDR2 YYREEE (reference sequence). There are 15 residues in the CDR3. The junction had 11 bases not matched to a gene; V was cut back by 4 bases and J by 7 bases. The CDR3 DNA follows: TGTGCCAGCAGCCCCTCCGGGGGGTCGGGAAATGAGCAGTTCTTC. Encoded protein: CASSPSGGSGNEQFF.

V and J are TRBV9 and TRBJ2-3; weak D call: TRBD1 (5 bases). The germline V gene encodes CDR1 SGDLS and CDR2 YYNGEE. V was shortened by 0 bases and J by 1 base, with 12 bases between the two germline ends. The CDR3 loop spans 16 amino acids. The CDR3 coding sequence is TGTGCCAGCAGCGTAGCTAGTGGGGCCGGCACAGATACGCAGTATTTT. It encodes CASSVASGAGTDTQYF.